These 10 T cell receptor beta chains were all obtained from the same sample, sequenced in a study of blood T cells in healthy people across ages. Sample-barcoded 5' priming and a J-beta primer mix drove a second PCR of 7 to 11 cycles. TCRdb processed the 5' RACE reads anew with MiXCR; each CDR3 protein has one entry. The data hold approximately 810,000 distinct CDR3 sequences, with under 30% observed a single time. Sequenced material: blood. The receptors here all came from a woman aged 80 or over in good health.

This chain joins TRBV20-1 and TRBJ2-1, with 9 bases fitting TRBD1. V shed 2 bases, J shed 5 bases, and the junction held 4 bases outside the gene matches. Germline V CDR1 and CDR2: DFQATT, SNEGSKA (reference sequence). The CDR3 spans 14 residues. CDR3 sequence (DNA): TGCAGTGCTAGAATGGACAGGGGACACAATGAGCAGTTCTTC. Protein product: CSARMDRGHNEQFF.

Only a few counts were recorded for this clonotype. A junction boundary mismatches the germline segment, possibly from a read error. The chain carries TRBV4-3 and TRBJ2-6; D is perhaps TRBD1 (5 bases). CDR1 and CDR2 (germline): LGHNA, YSLEER. The CDR3 is 18 residues long. CDR3 nucleotides: TGCGCCAGCAGCCAAGATGCACACCCGAGCTCTGGGGCCGACGTCCTGACTTTC. This encodes CASSQDAHPSSGADVLTF.

The V call is TRBV7-2, the J call TRBJ1-2; D gene unclear. This CDR3 spans 11 amino acids. Trimming took off 2 bases at V and 8 bases at J, with 6 bases between the two ends. CDR1 and CDR2 from the germline V gene are SGHTA and FQGNSA. CDR3 sequence reads: CASSLRRGYTF. The DNA of the CDR3 is TGTGCCAGCAGCTTAAGAAGAGGCTACACCTTC.

The chain uses TRBV9 and TRBJ1-2; TRBD1 matches 9 bases. The CDR3 sequence is 13 residues long. Looked up from germline, CDR1 is SGDLS and CDR2 is YYNGEE. With 3 bases clipped from V and 7 bases from J, the junction kept 4 bases outside the gene matches. CDR3 loop: CASSATGGVGYTF. CDR3 bases: TGTGCCAGCAGCGCGACAGGGGGTGTTGGCTACACCTTC.

The chain combines TRBV7-2 with TRBJ1-1; D is ambiguous. This CDR3 contains 13 residues. V was clipped by 4 bases and J by 4 bases, with 10 bases between them. Germline CDR1 reads SGHTA; CDR2 reads FQGNSA. CDR3 nucleotides: TGTGCCAGCAGCTCCCAGATGAGCACTGAAGCTTTCTTT. Amino acid sequence: CASSSQMSTEAFF. The full variable domain, its missing parts supplied by reference TRBV7-2 and TRBJ1-1, is GAGVSQSPSNKVTEKGKDVELRCDPISGHTALYWYRQSLGQGLEFLIYFQGNSAPDKSGLPSDRFSAERTGGSVSTLTIQRTQQEDSAVYLCASSSQMSTEAFFGQGTRLTVV.

In this sample, this clonotype turned up a few times. The chain employs TRBV6-6 and TRBJ2-7; D may correspond to TRBD1 or TRBD2 (6 bases each). Germline V gene data show CDR1 as MNHNY and CDR2 as SVGAGI (reference sequence). Trimming left V 4 bases short and J 4 bases short, with 17 bases between. This CDR3 has 15 amino acids. The CDR3 region is CASSLSDGGEYEQYF. The CDR3 DNA sequence: TGTGCCAGCAGTTTGTCTGACGGGGGCGAATACGAGCAGTACTTC.

This clonotype has a handful of counts. A much larger clone sits a single nucleotide away, making a read error possible. The V call is TRBV20-1, the J call TRBJ2-3, with D possibly matching TRBD1 (5 bases). The CDR3 totals 14 residues. V was pared by 5 bases and J by 3 bases, with 15 bases between. CDR1 is DFQATT, CDR2 SNEGSKA, per germline (reference sequence). The CDR3 spells CSASCLQATDTQYF. The CDR3 DNA sequence: TGCAGTGCTTCTTGCCTACAGGCGACAGATACGCAGTATTTT.

The rearrangement uses TRBV10-3 and TRBJ2-7, with 11 bases identical to TRBD1. Germline V gives CDR1 ENHRY, CDR2 SYGVKD. The J segment lost 6 bases and the V segment lost 8 bases, leaving 3 bases of the junction unmatched. The CDR3 runs 12 residues. The CDR3 DNA sequence: TGTGCCATCGGGGGGACAGGGGGCGAGCAGTACTTC. It encodes CAIGGTGGEQYF.

The V gene is TRBV5-1, the J gene TRBJ1-3; TRBD1 might be the D (6 bases). The CDR3 has 15 residues. Trimming stripped 4 bases from V and 2 bases from J, with 13 bases between. The germline V gene has CDR1 SGHRS and CDR2 YFSETQ. The chain's CDR3 is CASSANPGAGNTIYF. The CDR3 coding sequence is TGCGCCAGCAGCGCGAACCCAGGGGCTGGAAACACCATATATTTT.

The V gene is TRBV7-9, the J gene TRBJ2-7; tentatively, D is TRBD2 (5 bases). V gave up 0 bases and J gave up 2 bases, with 17 bases separating them. Germline V gives CDR1 SEHNR, CDR2 FQNEAQ (reference sequence). The CDR3 consists of 17 residues. The CDR3 loop is CASSLARETRDPYEQYF. The CDR3 DNA sequence: TGTGCCAGCAGCTTAGCTAGGGAGACAAGAGACCCCTACGAGCAGTACTTC.